What follows is one T cell receptor (beta chain) and its context. Its antigen is unidentified. UMIs were added to TCR cDNA along with a universal primer site when it was made by 5'RACE template switching. TCRdb redid the calling of the 5' RACE reads with MiXCR, one entry per CDR3 protein. The table shows some 550,000 distinct CDR3 sequences, with approximately 21% occurring only once. The data originate from a study of T cells after yellow fever vaccination. V shed 6 bases, J shed 3 bases, and the junction held 9 bases outside the gene matches. CDR3 length: 17 residues. Study-level points and caveats: Once the booster was given, most primary-vaccination clones reappeared, at about 96% for CD4 and around 90% for CD8. Weaker overall, the secondary response nonetheless peaked faster (day 5 versus 15).

This chain uses TRBV12-3 or TRBV12-4 with TRBJ2-3, with 13 bases lining up with TRBD2. The clonotype comes from a man aged 30 to 39 who received the YFV17D yellow fever vaccine. The sequencing used PBMCs, collected 15 days after the yellow fever booster vaccination. The chain's CDR3 is CASRAGLAGDPTDTQYF. CDR3 nucleotide sequence: TGTGCCAGCAGGGCAGGACTAGCGGGAGACCCGACAGATACGCAGTATTTT.